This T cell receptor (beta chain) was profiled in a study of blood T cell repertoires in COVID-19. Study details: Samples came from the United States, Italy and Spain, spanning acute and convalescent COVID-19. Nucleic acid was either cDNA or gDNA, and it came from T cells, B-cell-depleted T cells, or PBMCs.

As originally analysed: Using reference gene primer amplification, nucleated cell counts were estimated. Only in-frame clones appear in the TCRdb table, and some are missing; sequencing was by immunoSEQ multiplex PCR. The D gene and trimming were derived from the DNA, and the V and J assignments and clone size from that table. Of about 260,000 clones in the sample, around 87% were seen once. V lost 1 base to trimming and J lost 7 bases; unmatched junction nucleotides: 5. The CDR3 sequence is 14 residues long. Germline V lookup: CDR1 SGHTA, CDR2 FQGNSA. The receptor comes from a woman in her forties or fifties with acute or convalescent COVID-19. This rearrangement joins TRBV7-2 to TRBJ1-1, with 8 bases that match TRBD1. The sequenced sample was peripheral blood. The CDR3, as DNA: TGTGCCAGCAGCTTAGGACAGGGGCCTTTTGAAGCTTTCTTT. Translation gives CASSLGQGPFEAFF.